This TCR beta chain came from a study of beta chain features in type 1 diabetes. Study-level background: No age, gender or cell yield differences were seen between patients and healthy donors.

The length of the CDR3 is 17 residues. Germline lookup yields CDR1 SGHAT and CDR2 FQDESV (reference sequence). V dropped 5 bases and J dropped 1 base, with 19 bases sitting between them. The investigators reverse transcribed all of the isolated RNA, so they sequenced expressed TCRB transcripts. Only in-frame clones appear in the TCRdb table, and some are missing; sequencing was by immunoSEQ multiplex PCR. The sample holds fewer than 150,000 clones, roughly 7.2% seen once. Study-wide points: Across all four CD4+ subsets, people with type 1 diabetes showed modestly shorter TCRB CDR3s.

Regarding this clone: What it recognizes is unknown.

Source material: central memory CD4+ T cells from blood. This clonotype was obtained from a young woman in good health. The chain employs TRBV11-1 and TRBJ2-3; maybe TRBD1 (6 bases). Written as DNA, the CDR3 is TGTGCCAGCAGCCAGACGGGGACAATCCGCGGCACAGATACGCAGTATTTT. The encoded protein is CASSQTGTIRGTDTQYF.